Presented here are 22 T cell receptor beta chains from one specimen sequenced in a study of blood T cell repertoires in COVID-19. TCRdb's copy holds only in-frame clones and misses some; the assay was immunoSEQ multiplex PCR. The sample consists of around 430,000 clones, about 83% of them appearing once. Material: PBMCs or T cells enriched from blood (not recorded which). The receptors originated from a woman in her forties or fifties who had recovered from COVID-19.

In this sample, this clone turned up once. V is TRBV7-9 and J is TRBJ1-4; 7 positions match TRBD1. This CDR3 is built from 17 residues. The J segment lost 4 bases and the V segment lost 4 bases, leaving 12 bases of the junction unmatched. Germline V CDR1 and CDR2: SEHNR, FQNEAQ (reference sequence). CDR3 loop: CASSSLGGPGDNEKLFF. CDR3 DNA: TGTGCCAGCAGCTCCCTAGGGGGCCCAGGGGATAATGAAAAACTGTTTTTT.

The rearrangement uses TRBV7-9 and TRBJ1-6; 7 bases line up with TRBD1. After removal of 7 bases from V and 8 bases from J, the junction contained 11 bases not matched to a gene. CDR3 length: 15 residues. Germline values: CDR1 SEHNR, CDR2 FQNEAQ (reference sequence). As DNA, the CDR3 is TGTGCCAGCACCCAAGATTGGCAGGGGGATTCACCCCTCCACTTT. Amino acid sequence: CASTQDWQGDSPLHF.

This clone was seen a few times. The chain carries TRBV30 and TRBJ1-1; 8 bases are a match to TRBD1. Trimming at V came to 5 bases and at J to 5 bases, leaving 7 bases not matched to a gene. Germline V gives CDR1 GTSNPN, CDR2 SVGIG (reference sequence). This CDR3 comprises 13 residues. The CDR3 DNA reads TGTGCCTGGCGACAGGGGCCGGGTACTGAAGCTTTCTTT. Protein product: CAWRQGPGTEAFF.

V and J are TRBV6-1 and TRBJ1-5, with D maybe TRBD1 (5 bases). V dropped 3 bases and J dropped 4 bases, with 10 bases sitting between them. Per germline, CDR1 MNHNS and CDR2 SASEGT. The CDR3 has 14 amino acids. The CDR3 coding sequence is TGTGCCAGCAGTGATGAGGCAGGGAATCAGCCCCAGCATTTT. Protein product: CASSDEAGNQPQHF.

The chain recombines TRBV2 with TRBJ2-7; 7 bases are a match to TRBD1. The germline CDR1 and CDR2 sequences are SNHLY and FYNNEI. The trim removed 10 bases at V and 4 bases at J, leaving 10 bases unmatched. The CDR3 runs to 13 residues. The CDR3 coding sequence is TGTGCCACCTCGGGACAGTTAGTTTACGAGCAGTACTTC. Protein: CATSGQLVYEQYF.

The chain employs TRBV2 and TRBJ1-4; D perhaps matches TRBD1 (6 bases). The germline gives CDR1 SNHLY, CDR2 FYNNEI. The CDR3 is 18 amino acids. Deletions cut 2 bases from V and 3 bases from J, with 19 bases between. The CDR3 DNA sequence: TGTGCCAGCAGTGAACGGGCAGGGGTTTACAGATCTAATGAAAAACTGTTTTTT. Protein sequence: CASSERAGVYRSNEKLFF.

This rearrangement joins TRBV19 to TRBJ1-5, with 12 bases identical to TRBD1. CDR3 length: 18 residues. The trim removed 6 bases at V and 2 bases at J, leaving 11 bases unmatched. CDR1 LNHDA and CDR2 SQIVND come from the germline V gene (reference sequence). The CDR3 spells CASRGGTGGLFGNQPQHF. The DNA for the CDR3 is TGTGCCAGTAGGGGAGGGACAGGGGGCCTTTTTGGCAATCAGCCCCAGCATTTT.

V and J are TRBV7-9 and TRBJ2-7, with TRBD2 identical over 11 bases. Germline V gives CDR1 SEHNR, CDR2 FQNEAQ (reference sequence). Trimming took 4 bases from V and 2 from J; bases not matched to a gene: 4. The CDR3 contains 15 residues. DNA for the CDR3: TGTGCCAGCAGCTCCTCGACTAGCGGGGCCTACGAGCAGTACTTC. It specifies CASSSSTSGAYEQYF.

This clone was counted between two and nine times. The rearrangement uses TRBV27 and TRBJ2-7, with D perhaps matching TRBD1 (6 bases). This CDR3 spans 14 amino acids. V was shortened by 6 bases and J by 3 bases, with 15 bases between the two germline ends. CDR1 MNHEY and CDR2 SMNVEV come from the germline V gene (reference sequence). CDR3 nucleotide sequence: TGTGCCAGCAGCAGACCGGACAGTCGCTACGAGCAGTACTTC. Protein sequence: CASSRPDSRYEQYF.

This clone occurred once. This rearrangement joins TRBV5-1 to TRBJ2-1; 8 bases align to TRBD2. Trimming took 3 bases from V and 4 from J; bases not matched to a gene: 6. Germline V CDR1 and CDR2: SGHRS, YFSETQ. CDR3 size: 15 residues. CDR3 residues: CASSSLGGGYNEQFF. The CDR3, as DNA: TGCGCCAGCAGCTCTCTTGGCGGGGGGTACAATGAGCAGTTCTTC.

The CDR3 protein is CASSPTGPLRWGYTF. In nucleotides, the CDR3 is TGTGCCAGCAGCCCGACAGGGCCCTTACGGTGGGGCTACACCTTC. The V gene is TRBV28, the J gene TRBJ1-2; 7 bases match TRBD1. The ends lost 6 bases at V and 8 bases at J; junction bases unmatched: 15. This CDR3 has 15 residues. Germline V gene lookup returns CDR1 MDHEN and CDR2 SYDVKM.

The chain links TRBV6-4 to TRBJ1-1; 9 nucleotides align to TRBD1. Germline V gene sequence: CDR1 MRHNA, CDR2 SNTAGT. The V segment lost 6 bases and the J segment 6 bases; nucleotides outside the gene matches: 11. The CDR3 length is 15 residues. The chain's CDR3 is CASSPAGTGKAEAFF. CDR3 DNA: TGTGCCAGCAGCCCCGCGGGGACAGGGAAGGCTGAAGCTTTCTTT.

The chain employs TRBV27 and TRBJ1-1, with TRBD1 as a possible D gene (5 bases). Germline V gene lookup returns CDR1 MNHEY and CDR2 SMNVEV (reference sequence). This CDR3 comprises 16 residues. V gave up 8 bases and J gave up 4 bases, with 23 bases separating them. The CDR3 nucleotides read TGTGCCAGCTTAAGGGACCTTGGGGGGGTGGGCACTGAAGCTTTCTTT. Translation: CASLRDLGGVGTEAFF.

CDR3: CASSLEGRGMAYEQYF. For the CDR3, the DNA is TGTGCCAGCAGCTTGGAGGGCAGGGGAATGGCCTACGAGCAGTACTTC. The V call is TRBV5-6, the J call TRBJ2-7, with a possible D match to TRBD1 (6 bases). CDR1 is SGHDT and CDR2 is YYEEEE in the germline V gene. Trimming stripped 0 bases from V and 2 bases from J, with 15 bases between. This CDR3 comprises 16 residues.

V usage is TRBV23-1 and J usage is TRBJ1-1; tentative D call: TRBD1 (6 bases). TRBV23-1 is placed among ORFs of uncertain function. V was clipped by 7 bases and J by 2 bases, with 17 bases between them. This CDR3 spans 15 amino acids. CDR3 DNA: TGCGCCAGCAAATACTTACACAGGGACAACACTGAAGCTTTCTTT. The encoded protein is CASKYLHRDNTEAFF.

This chain links TRBV4-2 with TRBJ1-2; 8 bases are shared with TRBD1. V trimming: 1 base; J trimming: 7 bases; junction bases outside the gene matches: 8. The germline gives CDR1 LGHNA, CDR2 YNFKEQ. This CDR3 has 15 amino acids. For the CDR3, the DNA is TGTGCCAGCAGCCAAGTCACCGGACAGGGACTTGGCTACACCTTC. Its translation is CASSQVTGQGLGYTF.

The V call is TRBV5-1, the J call TRBJ2-5; the D gene is possibly TRBD2 (6 bases). Germline CDR1 and CDR2: SGHRS and YFSETQ. The V gene lost 4 bases and the J gene lost 2 bases, with 9 bases spanning the gap. The CDR3 runs 13 residues. The CDR3 DNA reads TGCGCCAGCAGCCGGGACTTACAAGAGACCCAGTACTTC. This gives the protein CASSRDLQETQYF.

V is TRBV11-2 and J is TRBJ1-1; 7 nucleotides match TRBD1. The CDR3 is made up of 14 amino acids. Germline V gives CDR1 SGHAT, CDR2 FQNNGV. The J segment lost 4 bases and the V segment lost 2 bases, leaving 4 bases of the junction unmatched. The CDR3 DNA reads as TGTGCCAGCAGCTTAACAGGGGTAGCCACTGAAGCTTTCTTT. The encoded protein is CASSLTGVATEAFF.

CDR3 loop: CASSFITSGGAHEQYF. The DNA of the CDR3 is TGTGCCAGCAGTTTTATCACTAGCGGGGGGGCCCACGAGCAGTACTTC. V gene TRBV28 combines with J gene TRBJ2-7; 13 bases line up with TRBD2. Losses at the gene ends were 3 bases for V and 5 bases for J; bases not matched to a gene: 7. Germline CDR1 and CDR2: MDHEN and SYDVKM. The length of the CDR3 is 16 residues.

The chain carries TRBV9 and TRBJ2-3; D call uncertain. From germline, CDR1 is SGDLS and CDR2 YYNGEE. This CDR3 has 12 amino acids. The V gene lost 3 bases and the J gene lost 2 bases, with 4 bases spanning the gap. The CDR3 spells CASSEATDTQYF. CDR3 bases: TGTGCCAGCAGCGAAGCCACAGATACGCAGTATTTT.

The CDR3 nucleotides read TGTGCCAGCAGCTACGTTGGTACGAGCTCCTATAATTCACCCCTCCACTTT. Its protein product is CASSYVGTSSYNSPLHF. The V call is TRBV7-9, the J call TRBJ1-6; D call uncertain. V was pared by 4 bases and J by 0 bases, with 13 bases between. The CDR3 length is 17 residues. In germline, CDR1 is SEHNR, CDR2 FQNEAQ (reference sequence).

The chain combines TRBV7-9 with TRBJ2-1, with 9 positions matching TRBD2. Germline CDR1 is SEHNR and CDR2 is FQNEAQ (reference sequence). After removal of 8 bases from V and 0 bases from J, the junction contained 5 bases not matched to a gene. There are 15 residues in the CDR3. In DNA, the CDR3 is TGTGCCAGCCCCCTAGCGGGGAGCTCCTACAATGAGCAGTTCTTC. Residues: CASPLAGSSYNEQFF.